Listed below are T cell receptor beta chains from one sample, sequenced in a study of shared clonotypes between healthy human individuals. The table came from immunoSEQ multiplex PCR; TCRdb's copy has only in-frame clones and leaves some out. This sample carries just over 2,000,000 clones, about 95% of them seen once, and the ten largest clones take around 1.1%. The specimen was naive CD8+ T cells sorted from blood. The source of these receptors is a man aged 18 to 30 in good health. Each CDR3 is given with its conserved first and last residue. The order of the fields is V gene, J gene, clone size, D gene, CDR3 DNA, CDR3 protein. A D gene is named only where the DNA matches it firmly. Size is omitted from some rows. Given values are once, few, many or a class for expanded clones.

V gene: TRBV7-6; J gene: TRBJ1-5; clone size: NA; D gene: TRBD1; CDR3 DNA: TGTGCCAGCAGCCTCGTCAGGGGGTTCAGGGAAGGCAATCAGCCCCAGCATTTT; CDR3 protein: CASSLVRGFREGNQPQHF
V gene: TRBV4-1; J gene: TRBJ2-7; clone size: NA; D gene: NA; CDR3 DNA: TGCGCCAGCAGCCAAGGATTCGGGCTCGCGGATGAGCAGTACTTC; CDR3 protein: CASSQGFGLADEQYF
V gene: TRBV9; J gene: TRBJ2-2; clone size: NA; D gene: TRBD2; CDR3 DNA: TGTGCCAGCACCTCCGGACTAGGGGCCGGGGAGCTGTTTTTT; CDR3 protein: CASTSGLGAGELFF
V gene: TRBV2; J gene: TRBJ2-7; clone size: NA; D gene: NA; CDR3 DNA: TGTGCCAGCAGTGAATGGGACGGACCCTACGAGCAGTACTTC; CDR3 protein: CASSEWDGPYEQYF
V gene: TRBV5-4; J gene: TRBJ1-6; clone size: NA; D gene: NA; CDR3 DNA: TGTGCCAGCAGCCCGACGGGAGGGGGTTCACCCCTCCACTTT; CDR3 protein: CASSPTGGGSPLHF
V gene: TRBV5-6; J gene: TRBJ2-4; clone size: NA; D gene: NA; CDR3 DNA: TGTGCCAGCAGCCCAAAAAACATTCAGTACTTC; CDR3 protein: CASSPKNIQYF
V gene: TRBV16; J gene: TRBJ2-7; clone size: NA; D gene: NA; CDR3 DNA: TGTGCCAGCAGCACCAAGGACAGACCTCCCTACGAGCAGTACTTC; CDR3 protein: CASSTKDRPPYEQYF
V gene: TRBV30; J gene: TRBJ2-1; clone size: NA; D gene: NA; CDR3 DNA: TGTGCCTGGAGACCAGGGACCACCATTCAATACAATGAGCAGTTCTTC; CDR3 protein: CAWRPGTTIQYNEQFF
V gene: TRBV11-2; J gene: TRBJ2-7; clone size: NA; D gene: TRBD1; CDR3 DNA: TGTGCCAGCAGCTCGCGACAGGGTGGGACCTACGAGCAGTACTTC; CDR3 protein: CASSSRQGGTYEQYF
V gene: TRBV5-4; J gene: TRBJ2-7; clone size: NA; D gene: NA; CDR3 DNA: TGTGCCAGCAGCTTGGCCGGACAGTACGAGCAGTACTTC; CDR3 protein: CASSLAGQYEQYF
V gene: TRBV7-9; J gene: TRBJ2-7; clone size: NA; D gene: TRBD1; CDR3 DNA: TGTGCCAGCAGCCCCCAGGGGGCGGGTAGCTACGAGCAGTACTTC; CDR3 protein: CASSPQGAGSYEQYF
V gene: TRBV6-1; J gene: TRBJ2-1; clone size: NA; D gene: NA; CDR3 DNA: TGTGCCAGCAAGCTTACGGATACCATTCTGGATGAGCAGTTCTTC; CDR3 protein: CASKLTDTILDEQFF
V gene: TRBV5-6; J gene: TRBJ2-2; clone size: NA; D gene: TRBD1; CDR3 DNA: TGTGCCAGCATCCCCGCAGGGGGTAACACCGGGGAGCTGTTTTTT; CDR3 protein: CASIPAGGNTGELFF
V gene: TRBV2; J gene: TRBJ1-5; clone size: once; D gene: NA; CDR3 DNA: TGTGCCAGCAGTGAACTGGGTATCGGTTGGAACCAGCCCCAGCATTTT; CDR3 protein: CASSELGIGWNQPQHF
V gene: TRBV11-1; J gene: TRBJ2-7; clone size: NA; D gene: NA; CDR3 DNA: TGTGCCAGCAGCTCGGGGTGGTCCCTGAGGGAGCAGTACTTC; CDR3 protein: CASSSGWSLREQYF
V gene: TRBV7-9; J gene: TRBJ1-4; clone size: NA; D gene: NA; CDR3 DNA: TGTGCCAGCAGCTTATTGGGACCAAGTGGTGAAAAACTGTTTTTT; CDR3 protein: CASSLLGPSGEKLFF
V gene: TRBV27; J gene: TRBJ1-2; clone size: NA; D gene: NA; CDR3 DNA: TGTGCCAGCAGTTTACGGGGGCCCAACTATGGCTACACCTTC; CDR3 protein: CASSLRGPNYGYTF
V gene: TRBV14; J gene: TRBJ2-1; clone size: NA; D gene: NA; CDR3 DNA: TGTGCCAGCAGCCCGTTGGGCAATGAGCAGTTCTTC; CDR3 protein: CASSPLGNEQFF
V gene: TRBV4-1; J gene: TRBJ1-2; clone size: NA; D gene: NA; CDR3 DNA: TGCGCCAGCAGCCAAGATGATGGACAGAACTATGGCTACACCTTC; CDR3 protein: CASSQDDGQNYGYTF
V gene: TRBV6-1; J gene: TRBJ2-1; clone size: NA; D gene: NA; CDR3 DNA: TGTGCCAGCAGTGAACCTTGGGATGGCAATGAGCAGTTCTTC; CDR3 protein: CASSEPWDGNEQFF
V gene: TRBV6-5; J gene: TRBJ2-1; clone size: NA; D gene: NA; CDR3 DNA: TGTGCCAGCACCACAGGCGGGAATGAGCAGTTCTTC; CDR3 protein: CASTTGGNEQFF
V gene: TRBV6-5; J gene: TRBJ1-1; clone size: NA; D gene: NA; CDR3 DNA: TGTGCCAGCAGTTTGGAGAGACCTCCTGAAGCTTTCTTT; CDR3 protein: CASSLERPPEAFF
V gene: TRBV19; J gene: TRBJ1-3; clone size: NA; D gene: NA; CDR3 DNA: TGTGCCAGTAGTGTGGGGGACCTAGACGGAAACACCATATATTTT; CDR3 protein: CASSVGDLDGNTIYF
V gene: TRBV2; J gene: TRBJ1-1; clone size: NA; D gene: TRBD1; CDR3 DNA: TGTGCCAGCTTGGACAGGGCAAACACTGAAGCTTTCTTT; CDR3 protein: CASLDRANTEAFF
V gene: TRBV2; J gene: TRBJ2-7; clone size: NA; D gene: NA; CDR3 DNA: TGTGCCAGCAGTGATCCGCGAATCGGGGGTTCCTACGAGCAGTACTTC; CDR3 protein: CASSDPRIGGSYEQYF
V gene: TRBV5-6; J gene: TRBJ1-5; clone size: NA; D gene: NA; CDR3 DNA: TGTGCCAGCAGCTTGGGTGGGATCCAGCCCCAGCATTTT; CDR3 protein: CASSLGGIQPQHF
V gene: TRBV7-9; J gene: TRBJ2-1; clone size: NA; D gene: TRBD2; CDR3 DNA: TGTGCCAGCAGCTTGACTAGCGGAAAAGACAATGAGCAGTTCTTC; CDR3 protein: CASSLTSGKDNEQFF
V gene: TRBV11-2; J gene: TRBJ2-7; clone size: few; D gene: NA; CDR3 DNA: TGTGCCAGCAGCTCCCGGGACCGAGCCTACGAGCAGTACTTC; CDR3 protein: CASSSRDRAYEQYF
V gene: TRBV15; J gene: TRBJ1-1; clone size: NA; D gene: NA; CDR3 DNA: TGTGCCACCAGCAGATCGGGACTCAACACTGAAGCTTTCTTT; CDR3 protein: CATSRSGLNTEAFF
V gene: TRBV19; J gene: TRBJ1-1; clone size: NA; D gene: NA; CDR3 DNA: TGTGCCAGTAGTATTGGTTTTGGGGCCATGAACACTGAAGCTTTCTTT; CDR3 protein: CASSIGFGAMNTEAFF
V gene: TRBV6-1; J gene: TRBJ2-5; clone size: NA; D gene: TRBD2; CDR3 DNA: TGTGCCAGCAGTGAGCGTAGGACTAGCGGGTCCCAAGAGACCCAGTACTTC; CDR3 protein: CASSERRTSGSQETQYF
V gene: TRBV28; J gene: TRBJ2-5; clone size: NA; D gene: NA; CDR3 DNA: TGTGCCAGCAGTTTATTTTCAACCGGTCCCGAGTACTTC; CDR3 protein: CASSLFSTGPEYF
V gene: TRBV5-6; J gene: TRBJ2-1; clone size: NA; D gene: TRBD2; CDR3 DNA: TGTGCCAGCAGCGGACTAGCGGGAGGATTCAATGAGCAGTTCTTC; CDR3 protein: CASSGLAGGFNEQFF
V gene: TRBV9; J gene: TRBJ2-7; clone size: NA; D gene: TRBD2; CDR3 DNA: TGTGCCAGCAGCGTAGATGGACTAGCGGTTCCCTACGAGCAGTACTTC; CDR3 protein: CASSVDGLAVPYEQYF
V gene: TRBV4-2; J gene: TRBJ2-3; clone size: NA; D gene: NA; CDR3 DNA: TGTGCCAGCAGCCAACGGCTGTTCACAGATACGCAGTATTTT; CDR3 protein: CASSQRLFTDTQYF
V gene: TRBV6-5; J gene: TRBJ2-7; clone size: NA; D gene: NA; CDR3 DNA: TGTGCCAGCAGTTACTCTAGGGGGGCGCTCGGCGAGCAGTACTTC; CDR3 protein: CASSYSRGALGEQYF
V gene: TRBV4-1; J gene: TRBJ2-5; clone size: NA; D gene: NA; CDR3 DNA: TGCGCCAGCAGCCAAGGGTCGGGGAAAGAGACCCAGTACTTC; CDR3 protein: CASSQGSGKETQYF
V gene: TRBV9; J gene: TRBJ2-3; clone size: NA; D gene: TRBD2; CDR3 DNA: TGTGCCAGAATAGCGGGAGGGAGCACAGATACGCAGTATTTT; CDR3 protein: CARIAGGSTDTQYF
V gene: TRBV28; J gene: TRBJ1-5; clone size: NA; D gene: TRBD1; CDR3 DNA: TGTGCCAGCAGGACCTACGGGACAGGGGATCAGCCCCAGCATTTT; CDR3 protein: CASRTYGTGDQPQHF
V gene: TRBV5-1; J gene: TRBJ2-3; clone size: NA; D gene: NA; CDR3 DNA: TGCGCCAGCAGCTTGGCTCTCGGGTCTGGGGATACGCAGTATTTT; CDR3 protein: CASSLALGSGDTQYF
V gene: TRBV11-3; J gene: TRBJ2-1; clone size: NA; D gene: NA; CDR3 DNA: TGTGCCAGCAGCACCCGGGGGTACGGGCCCGGGCAGTTCTTC; CDR3 protein: CASSTRGYGPGQFF
V gene: TRBV2; J gene: TRBJ1-4; clone size: NA; D gene: TRBD1; CDR3 DNA: TGTGCCAGCAGCCCCCTAAGGGGGCAGAATGAAAAACTGTTTTTT; CDR3 protein: CASSPLRGQNEKLFF
V gene: TRBV9; J gene: TRBJ2-2; clone size: few; D gene: TRBD2; CDR3 DNA: TGTGCCAGCAGCCGACGGTCTAGCGGGAACACCGGGGAGCTGTTTTTT; CDR3 protein: CASSRRSSGNTGELFF
V gene: TRBV20-1; J gene: TRBJ2-1; clone size: NA; D gene: NA; CDR3 DNA: TGCAGTGCTAACAATGAGCAGTTCTTC; CDR3 protein: CSANNEQFF
V gene: TRBV20-1; J gene: TRBJ2-5; clone size: NA; D gene: NA; CDR3 DNA: TGCAGTGCGGAAGAGACCCAGTACTTC; CDR3 protein: CSAEETQYF
V gene: TRBV27; J gene: TRBJ1-5; clone size: NA; D gene: NA; CDR3 DNA: TGTGCCAGCAGCGAGTGGGGGGGTCAGCCCCAGCATTTT; CDR3 protein: CASSEWGGQPQHF
V gene: TRBV9; J gene: TRBJ2-7; clone size: NA; D gene: NA; CDR3 DNA: TGTGCCAGCAGCGGAGGTTCGGACGAATCCTACGAGCAGTACTTC; CDR3 protein: CASSGGSDESYEQYF
V gene: TRBV29-1; J gene: TRBJ2-3; clone size: NA; D gene: NA; CDR3 DNA: TGCAGCGGTTGGGGTACCACAGATACGCAGTATTTT; CDR3 protein: CSGWGTTDTQYF
V gene: TRBV4-3; J gene: TRBJ1-1; clone size: NA; D gene: NA; CDR3 DNA: TGCGCCAGCAGCCAAGATTACACAGAAAACACTGAAGCTTTCTTT; CDR3 protein: CASSQDYTENTEAFF
V gene: TRBV4-1; J gene: TRBJ2-1; clone size: NA; D gene: NA; CDR3 DNA: TGCGCCAGCAGCTTCGCCTTTGGGTCCAATGAGCAGTTCTTC; CDR3 protein: CASSFAFGSNEQFF
V gene: TRBV21-1; J gene: TRBJ1-5; clone size: NA; D gene: NA; CDR3 DNA: TGTGCCAGCAGCCTCTCCGGACGAGATCAGCCCCAGCATTTT; CDR3 protein: CASSLSGRDQPQHF
V gene: TRBV10-2; J gene: TRBJ1-1; clone size: NA; D gene: NA; CDR3 DNA: TGCGCCAGCGCCGGGGGGAACACTGAAGCTTTCTTT; CDR3 protein: CASAGGNTEAFF
V gene: TRBV30; J gene: TRBJ1-6; clone size: few; D gene: NA; CDR3 DNA: TGTGCCTGGGGCACGGAGAACTATAATTCACCCCTCCACTTT; CDR3 protein: CAWGTENYNSPLHF
V gene: TRBV6-6; J gene: TRBJ2-7; clone size: NA; D gene: NA; CDR3 DNA: TGTGCCAGCAGTCCAAGACCCACCTACGAGCAGTACTTC; CDR3 protein: CASSPRPTYEQYF
V gene: TRBV7-2; J gene: TRBJ1-6; clone size: NA; D gene: NA; CDR3 DNA: TGTGCCAGCAGCTTAGTTCTAAGGATCTCCTATAATTCACCCCTCCACTTT; CDR3 protein: CASSLVLRISYNSPLHF